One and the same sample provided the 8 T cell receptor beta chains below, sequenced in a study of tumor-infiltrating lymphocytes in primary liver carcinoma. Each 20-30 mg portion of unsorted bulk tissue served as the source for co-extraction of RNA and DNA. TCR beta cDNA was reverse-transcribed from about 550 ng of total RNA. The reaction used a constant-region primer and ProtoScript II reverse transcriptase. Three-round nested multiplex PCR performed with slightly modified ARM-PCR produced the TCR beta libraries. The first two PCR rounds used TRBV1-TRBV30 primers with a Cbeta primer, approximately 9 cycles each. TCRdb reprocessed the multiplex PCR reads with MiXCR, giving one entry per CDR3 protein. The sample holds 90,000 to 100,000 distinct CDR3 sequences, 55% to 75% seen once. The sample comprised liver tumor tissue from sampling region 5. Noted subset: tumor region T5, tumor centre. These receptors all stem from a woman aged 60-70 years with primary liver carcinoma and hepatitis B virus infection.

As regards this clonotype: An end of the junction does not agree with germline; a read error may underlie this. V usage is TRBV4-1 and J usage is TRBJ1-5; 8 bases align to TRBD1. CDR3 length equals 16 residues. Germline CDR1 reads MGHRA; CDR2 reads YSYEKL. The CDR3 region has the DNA TGCGCCAGCAGCCAAACAGGGGGGAAGTCCAATCAGCCCCGGCATTTT. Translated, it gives CASSQTGGKSNQPRHF.

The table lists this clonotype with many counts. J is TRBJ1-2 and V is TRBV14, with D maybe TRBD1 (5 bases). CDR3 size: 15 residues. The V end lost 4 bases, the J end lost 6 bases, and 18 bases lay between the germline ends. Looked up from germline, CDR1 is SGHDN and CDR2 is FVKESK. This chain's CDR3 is CASSLPGTLTHGYTF. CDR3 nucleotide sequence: TGTGCCAGCAGCCTTCCCGGGACGCTGACCCATGGCTACACCTTC.

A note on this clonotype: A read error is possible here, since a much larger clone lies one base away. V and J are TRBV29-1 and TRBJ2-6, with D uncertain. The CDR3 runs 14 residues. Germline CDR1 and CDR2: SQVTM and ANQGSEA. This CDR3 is CGFAPLSGANVLTF. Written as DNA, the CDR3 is TGCGGCTTTGCCCCTCTCTCTGGGGCCAACGTCCTGACTTTC.

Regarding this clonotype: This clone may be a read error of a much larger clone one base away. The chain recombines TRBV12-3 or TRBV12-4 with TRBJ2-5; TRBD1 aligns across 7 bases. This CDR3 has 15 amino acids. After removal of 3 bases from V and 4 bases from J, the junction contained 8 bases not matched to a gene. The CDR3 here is CASSLAARGSETQYF. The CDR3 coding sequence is TGTGCCAGCAGTTTGGCCGCCAGGGGGTCAGAGACCCAGTACTTC.

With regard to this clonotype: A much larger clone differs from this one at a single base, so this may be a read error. The CDR3 loop reads CASSLSGLPYQPQHF. CDR3 nucleotide sequence: TGTGCCAGCAGTTTATCGGGACTGCCATATCAGCCCCAGCATTTT. The rearrangement links TRBV28 to TRBJ1-5, with D possibly TRBD1 on 5 matching bases. The ends were cut back, 1 base at V and 5 bases at J, with 12 bases in the middle. The V gene's germline CDR1 is MDHEN and CDR2 SYDVKM. The CDR3 has 15 amino acids.

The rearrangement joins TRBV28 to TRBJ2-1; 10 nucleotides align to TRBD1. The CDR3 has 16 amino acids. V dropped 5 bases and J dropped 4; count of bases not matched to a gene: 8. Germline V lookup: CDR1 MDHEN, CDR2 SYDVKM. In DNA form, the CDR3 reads TGTGCCAGCAGTCCACCGGGACAGGGGAGATACAATGAGCAGTTCTTC. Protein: CASSPPGQGRYNEQFF.

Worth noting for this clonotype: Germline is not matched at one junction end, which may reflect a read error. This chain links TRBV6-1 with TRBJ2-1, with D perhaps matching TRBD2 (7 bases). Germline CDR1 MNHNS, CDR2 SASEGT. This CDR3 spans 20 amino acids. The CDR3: CTSSEARGTTCLKRYNEQFF. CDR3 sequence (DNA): TGTACCAGCAGTGAAGCGCGGGGGACAACATGTCTTAAACGATACAATGAGCAGTTCTTC.

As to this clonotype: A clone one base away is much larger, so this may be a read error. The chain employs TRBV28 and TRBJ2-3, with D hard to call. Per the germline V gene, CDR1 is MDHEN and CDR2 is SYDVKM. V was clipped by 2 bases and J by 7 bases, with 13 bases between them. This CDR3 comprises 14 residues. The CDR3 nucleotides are TGTGCCAGCAGTTTAGAAGCGACGGCATATACGCAGTATTTT. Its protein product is CASSLEATAYTQYF.